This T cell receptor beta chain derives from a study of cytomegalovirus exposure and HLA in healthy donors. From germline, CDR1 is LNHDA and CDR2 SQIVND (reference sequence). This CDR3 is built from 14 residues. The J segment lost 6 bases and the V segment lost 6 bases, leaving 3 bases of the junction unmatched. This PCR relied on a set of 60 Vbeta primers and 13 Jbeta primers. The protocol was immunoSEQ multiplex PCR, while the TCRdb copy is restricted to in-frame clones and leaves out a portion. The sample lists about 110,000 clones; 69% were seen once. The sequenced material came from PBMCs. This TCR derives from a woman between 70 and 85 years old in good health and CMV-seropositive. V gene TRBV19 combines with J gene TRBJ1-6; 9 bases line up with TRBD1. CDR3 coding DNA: TGTGCCAGTAGGGGACAGGGTGTTAATTCACCCCTCCACTTT. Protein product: CASRGQGVNSPLHF.